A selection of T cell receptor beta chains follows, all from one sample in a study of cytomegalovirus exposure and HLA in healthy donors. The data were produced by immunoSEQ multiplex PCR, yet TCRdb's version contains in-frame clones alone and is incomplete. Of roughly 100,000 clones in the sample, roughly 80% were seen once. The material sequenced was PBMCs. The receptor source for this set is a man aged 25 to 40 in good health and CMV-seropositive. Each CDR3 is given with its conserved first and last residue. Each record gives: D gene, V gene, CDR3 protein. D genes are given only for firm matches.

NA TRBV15 CATSRAGYSGNTIYF
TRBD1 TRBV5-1 CASSWAVTGTGGGYEQYF
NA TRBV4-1 CASSPPRVAEAFF
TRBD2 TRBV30 CAWSHLAGVSYEQYF
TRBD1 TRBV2 CASRGTGSQETQYF
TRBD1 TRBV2 CASSRDRGGNEQFF
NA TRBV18 CASSPETTGFGGGYTF
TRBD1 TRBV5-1 CASSLGRDRIRMNTEAFF
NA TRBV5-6 CASSLAGVGQPQHF
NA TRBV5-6 CASSWGPSGTEAFF
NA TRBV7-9 CSSSFLFQAAYEQYF
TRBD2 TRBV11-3 CASSLGATSGTDTQYF
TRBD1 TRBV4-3 CASSQATGGHTDTQYF
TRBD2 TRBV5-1 CASSPSTGGGPLSYEQYF
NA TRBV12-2 CASRFFRTGDTEAFF
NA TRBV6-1 CASRLYTDTQYF
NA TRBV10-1 CARPRDTQYF
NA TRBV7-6 CASSLEAGVWQPQHF
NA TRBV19 CASKGRRGQPVTEAFF
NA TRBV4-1 CASSPGPLAESYQETQYF
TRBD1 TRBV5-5 CASSLASGTGGYTIYF
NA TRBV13 CASSLGGGVKNIQYF
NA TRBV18 CASSPVNTGELFF
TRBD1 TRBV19 CASSNRGQWTEAFF
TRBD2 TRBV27 CASSSTSGGPHITYEQYF
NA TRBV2 CASSREIHNEQFF
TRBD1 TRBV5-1 CASNPTGDSYNEQFF
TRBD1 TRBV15 CATSREAGGYEKLFF
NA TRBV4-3 CASSQGLINTGELFF
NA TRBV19 CASSILMVKGGTEAFF
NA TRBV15 CATSRDPLARQETQYF
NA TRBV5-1 CASSLAEQVLSYEQYF
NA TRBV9 CASSVEHMNTEAFF
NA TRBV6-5 CASSSGGWADTQYF
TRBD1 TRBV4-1 CASSPLYRGHQAYEQYF
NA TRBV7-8 CASSLRSGSTDTQYF
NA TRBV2 CASRGFNYGYTF
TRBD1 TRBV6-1 CASSEAGGQGIYGYTF
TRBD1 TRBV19 CASSIDRGTGLSPLHF
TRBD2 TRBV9 CASRETSGGNEQFF
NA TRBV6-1 CASSEIAGVYGYTF
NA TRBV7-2 CASSETGIRGYTF
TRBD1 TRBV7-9 CASSHGTGGEAFF
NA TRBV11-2 CASSYHRDQPQHF
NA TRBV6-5 CASSYSSGSLHF
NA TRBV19 CASSIVASVETQYF
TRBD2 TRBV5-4 CASSLNGGAYQETQYF
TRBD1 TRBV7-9 CASSFGTVMNTEAFF
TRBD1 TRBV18 CASSPQQQGAPPAFF
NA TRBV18 CASSPNIPGGSSYEQYF
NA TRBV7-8 CASSAQTNRGLFF
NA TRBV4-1 CASSLDVTDAKPQHF
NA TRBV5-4 CASSPSTDSYEQYF
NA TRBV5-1 CASSLDGRRDSPLHF
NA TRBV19 CASRVQGGNNEQFF
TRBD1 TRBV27 CASKRLGQGAGEQYF
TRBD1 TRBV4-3 CASSQDLGTGGDGYTF
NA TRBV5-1 CASTREGFEEKLFF